This is a list of T cell receptor beta chains from one sample in a study of blood T cell repertoires in COVID-19. The protocol was immunoSEQ multiplex PCR, while the TCRdb copy is restricted to in-frame clones and leaves out a portion. Of about 150,000 clones in the sample, roughly 78% were seen once. Specimen: peripheral blood. These receptors were obtained from a human donor with acute or convalescent COVID-19. The donor label of this sample is uncertain. The CDR3 runs from the conserved cysteine through the conserved F or W. Each record gives: CDR3 length, clone size, D gene, J gene, V gene, CDR3 protein, CDR3 DNA. D genes are given only for firm matches. Clone sizes are given selectively: once, few, many, or a class where the clone is expanded.

CDR3 length: 17; clone size: .; D gene: TRBD1; J gene: TRBJ1-6; V gene: TRBV15; CDR3 protein: CATSRATGQGIGSPLHF; CDR3 DNA: TGTGCCACCAGCAGAGCGACGGGACAGGGGATAGGATCACCCCTCCACTTT
CDR3 length: 14; clone size: .; D gene: .; J gene: TRBJ1-2; V gene: TRBV4-1; CDR3 protein: CASSQGAPNYGYTF; CDR3 DNA: TGCGCCAGCAGCCAAGGAGCCCCTAACTATGGCTACACCTTC
CDR3 length: 15; clone size: .; D gene: .; J gene: TRBJ1-6; V gene: TRBV20-1; CDR3 protein: CSASIGSSYNSPLHF; CDR3 DNA: TGCAGTGCTAGTATTGGGAGCTCCTATAATTCACCCCTCCACTTT
CDR3 length: 14; clone size: .; D gene: TRBD1; J gene: TRBJ2-5; V gene: TRBV10-2; CDR3 protein: CASRETGSGETQYF; CDR3 DNA: TGCGCCAGCAGAGAGACAGGGTCGGGCGAGACCCAGTACTTC
CDR3 length: 12; clone size: .; D gene: .; J gene: TRBJ2-1; V gene: TRBV6-6; CDR3 protein: CASSQPVTEQFF; CDR3 DNA: TGTGCCAGCAGCCAACCAGTTACTGAGCAGTTCTTC
CDR3 length: 17; clone size: .; D gene: .; J gene: TRBJ2-2; V gene: TRBV4-1; CDR3 protein: CASSQAAAAQGTGELFF; CDR3 DNA: TGCGCCAGCAGCCAAGCGGCGGCCGCCCAGGGCACCGGGGAGCTGTTTTTT
CDR3 length: 16; clone size: .; D gene: .; J gene: TRBJ1-2; V gene: TRBV19; CDR3 protein: CASSMGQGPSVNGYTF; CDR3 DNA: TGTGCCAGTAGTATGGGGCAGGGCCCCTCCGTGAATGGCTACACCTTC
CDR3 length: 14; clone size: .; D gene: .; J gene: TRBJ2-7; V gene: TRBV19; CDR3 protein: CASSFGGRSTQQYF; CDR3 DNA: TGTGCCAGTAGTTTTGGGGGGAGATCTACCCAGCAGTACTTC
CDR3 length: 13; clone size: .; D gene: .; J gene: TRBJ1-2; V gene: TRBV29-1; CDR3 protein: CSVLRGFGYGYTF; CDR3 DNA: TGCAGCGTTCTCCGGGGATTCGGCTATGGCTACACCTTC
CDR3 length: 15; clone size: .; D gene: .; J gene: TRBJ1-5; V gene: TRBV5-1; CDR3 protein: CASSVAGVGNQPQHF; CDR3 DNA: TGCGCCAGCAGCGTTGCGGGAGTAGGCAATCAGCCCCAGCATTTT
CDR3 length: 14; clone size: .; D gene: TRBD1; J gene: TRBJ1-2; V gene: TRBV19; CDR3 protein: CASSWGQPGNGYTF; CDR3 DNA: TGTGCCAGTAGCTGGGGACAGCCAGGTAATGGCTACACCTTC
CDR3 length: 17; clone size: few; D gene: TRBD1; J gene: TRBJ2-7; V gene: TRBV7-2; CDR3 protein: CASSLDFRQGPPYEQYF; CDR3 DNA: TGTGCCAGCAGCTTAGATTTCAGACAGGGGCCCCCCTACGAGCAGTACTTC
CDR3 length: 14; clone size: .; D gene: .; J gene: TRBJ1-3; V gene: TRBV6-5; CDR3 protein: CASKRTLEGNTIYF; CDR3 DNA: TGTGCCAGCAAGCGAACCCTAGAGGGAAACACCATATATTTT
CDR3 length: 15; clone size: .; D gene: .; J gene: TRBJ2-1; V gene: TRBV11-3; CDR3 protein: CASSPTGLVTNEQFF; CDR3 DNA: TGTGCCAGCAGCCCGACAGGTCTAGTTACCAATGAGCAGTTCTTC
CDR3 length: 13; clone size: few; D gene: .; J gene: TRBJ1-2; V gene: TRBV5-6; CDR3 protein: CASSRRGGGGYTF; CDR3 DNA: TGTGCCAGCAGCCGGAGAGGGGGTGGAGGCTACACCTTC
CDR3 length: 15; clone size: few; D gene: TRBD1; J gene: TRBJ1-1; V gene: TRBV19; CDR3 protein: CASSITGQGNTEAFF; CDR3 DNA: TGTGCCAGTAGTATCACAGGACAGGGGAACACTGAAGCTTTCTTT
CDR3 length: 11; clone size: .; D gene: .; J gene: TRBJ2-7; V gene: TRBV30; CDR3 protein: CAWSDKYEQYF; CDR3 DNA: TGTGCCTGGAGCGACAAATACGAGCAGTACTTC
CDR3 length: 17; clone size: .; D gene: TRBD1; J gene: TRBJ2-2; V gene: TRBV18; CDR3 protein: CASSPQRTGANTGELFF; CDR3 DNA: TGTGCCAGCTCACCACAACGAACAGGGGCGAACACCGGGGAGCTGTTTTTT
CDR3 length: 12; clone size: .; D gene: .; J gene: TRBJ2-3; V gene: TRBV5-1; CDR3 protein: CASSFPSDTQYF; CDR3 DNA: TGCGCCAGCAGCTTTCCGTCAGATACGCAGTATTTT
CDR3 length: 14; clone size: .; D gene: TRBD1; J gene: TRBJ1-5; V gene: TRBV19; CDR3 protein: CAGGTGGGNQPQHF; CDR3 DNA: TGTGCCGGGGGGACAGGGGGAGGCAATCAGCCCCAGCATTTT
CDR3 length: 17; clone size: few; D gene: TRBD1; J gene: TRBJ2-7; V gene: TRBV4-1; CDR3 protein: CASSHSGQVSSSYEQYF; CDR3 DNA: TGCGCCAGCAGCCATTCGGGACAGGTCTCTAGCTCCTACGAGCAGTACTTC
CDR3 length: 19; clone size: .; D gene: TRBD1; J gene: TRBJ1-3; V gene: TRBV3-1/TRBV3-2; CDR3 protein: CASSRPRDRDWSSGNTIYF; CDR3 DNA: TGTGCCAGCAGCCGTCCGCGGGACAGGGATTGGAGCTCTGGAAACACCATATATTTT
CDR3 length: 17; clone size: .; D gene: TRBD1; J gene: TRBJ1-6; V gene: TRBV30; CDR3 protein: CAWSAGAGGPYNSPLHF; CDR3 DNA: TGTGCCTGGAGTGCAGGCGCAGGGGGGCCCTATAATTCACCCCTCCACTTT
CDR3 length: 17; clone size: .; D gene: TRBD1; J gene: TRBJ1-4; V gene: TRBV19; CDR3 protein: CASSIDPPGTANEKLFF; CDR3 DNA: TGTGCCAGTAGTATAGATCCGCCCGGGACAGCTAATGAAAAACTGTTTTTT
CDR3 length: 13; clone size: .; D gene: .; J gene: TRBJ1-6; V gene: TRBV18; CDR3 protein: CASSLQGHSPLHF; CDR3 DNA: TGTGCCAGCTCACTACAGGGTCATTCACCCCTCCACTTT
CDR3 length: 15; clone size: .; D gene: .; J gene: TRBJ1-5; V gene: TRBV27; CDR3 protein: CASSSAGNDNQPQHF; CDR3 DNA: TGTGCCAGCAGCTCGGCAGGGAATGACAATCAGCCCCAGCATTTT
CDR3 length: 14; clone size: .; D gene: TRBD2; J gene: TRBJ2-5; V gene: TRBV30; CDR3 protein: CAWRLGEGRQTQYF; CDR3 DNA: TGTGCCTGGCGACTCGGGGAGGGGAGGCAGACCCAGTACTTC
CDR3 length: 14; clone size: .; D gene: .; J gene: TRBJ1-1; V gene: TRBV29-1; CDR3 protein: CSVESGGMGTEAFF; CDR3 DNA: TGCAGCGTTGAATCTGGAGGTATGGGTACTGAAGCTTTCTTT
CDR3 length: 13; clone size: .; D gene: .; J gene: TRBJ1-6; V gene: TRBV30; CDR3 protein: CAWTGTRYSPLHF; CDR3 DNA: TGTGCCTGGACCGGGACACGATATTCACCCCTCCACTTT
CDR3 length: 12; clone size: .; D gene: .; J gene: TRBJ1-4; V gene: TRBV3-1/TRBV3-2; CDR3 protein: CATRDGGEKLFF; CDR3 DNA: TGTGCCACCCGGGACGGGGGGGAAAAACTGTTTTTT
CDR3 length: 16; clone size: .; D gene: .; J gene: TRBJ1-2; V gene: TRBV15; CDR3 protein: CATSRDDLSVNYGYTF; CDR3 DNA: TGTGCCACCAGCAGAGACGACTTGAGTGTTAACTATGGCTACACCTTC
CDR3 length: 12; clone size: .; D gene: .; J gene: TRBJ1-2; V gene: TRBV30; CDR3 protein: CAWSPNGYGYTF; CDR3 DNA: TGTGCCTGGTCCCCGAACGGCTATGGCTACACCTTC
CDR3 length: 15; clone size: few; D gene: TRBD1; J gene: TRBJ2-1; V gene: TRBV10-3; CDR3 protein: CATTPETGETNEQFF; CDR3 DNA: TGTGCCACGACCCCCGAGACAGGGGAAACCAATGAGCAGTTCTTC
CDR3 length: 12; clone size: .; D gene: .; J gene: TRBJ1-1; V gene: TRBV30; CDR3 protein: CAWNRQNTEAFF; CDR3 DNA: TGTGCCTGGAATCGACAGAACACTGAAGCTTTCTTT
CDR3 length: 14; clone size: .; D gene: .; J gene: TRBJ2-1; V gene: TRBV5-4; CDR3 protein: CASSLVRAGDEQFF; CDR3 DNA: TGTGCCAGCAGCTTGGTCAGGGCCGGCGATGAGCAGTTCTTC
CDR3 length: 15; clone size: .; D gene: TRBD2; J gene: TRBJ2-1; V gene: TRBV15; CDR3 protein: CATDSGGSSYNEQFF; CDR3 DNA: TGTGCCACCGACAGCGGGGGGAGCTCCTACAATGAGCAGTTCTTC
CDR3 length: 15; clone size: .; D gene: TRBD1; J gene: TRBJ1-1; V gene: TRBV5-4; CDR3 protein: CASRRTGPMNTEAFF; CDR3 DNA: TGTGCCAGCCGACGGACAGGGCCGATGAACACTGAAGCTTTCTTT
CDR3 length: 16; clone size: .; D gene: TRBD2; J gene: TRBJ2-2; V gene: TRBV2; CDR3 protein: CASSGNRGGNTGELFF; CDR3 DNA: TGTGCCAGCAGTGGAAACCGGGGGGGGAACACCGGGGAGCTGTTTTTT
CDR3 length: 16; clone size: once; D gene: .; J gene: TRBJ2-7; V gene: TRBV6-2/TRBV6-3; CDR3 protein: CASSDGGSTSSYEQYF; CDR3 DNA: TGTGCCAGCAGCGACGGTGGGTCAACTAGCTCCTACGAGCAGTACTTC
CDR3 length: 17; clone size: .; D gene: TRBD1; J gene: TRBJ1-2; V gene: TRBV11-2; CDR3 protein: CASSLDWGDREKTGYTF; CDR3 DNA: TGTGCCAGCAGCTTAGATTGGGGGGACAGGGAAAAGACCGGCTACACCTTC
CDR3 length: 16; clone size: .; D gene: TRBD2; J gene: TRBJ2-5; V gene: TRBV5-1; CDR3 protein: CASSLQGGGIPETQYF; CDR3 DNA: TGCGCCAGCAGCCTCCAGGGCGGGGGAATCCCGGAGACCCAGTACTTC
CDR3 length: 15; clone size: .; D gene: .; J gene: TRBJ2-5; V gene: TRBV7-9; CDR3 protein: CASSSLGTLKETQYF; CDR3 DNA: TGTGCCAGCAGCTCGCTCGGGACTCTTAAAGAGACCCAGTACTTC
CDR3 length: 13; clone size: .; D gene: .; J gene: TRBJ1-4; V gene: TRBV6-5; CDR3 protein: CASRLAGWEKLFF; CDR3 DNA: TGTGCCAGCAGGCTTGCGGGATGGGAAAAACTGTTTTTT
CDR3 length: 15; clone size: once; D gene: TRBD1; J gene: TRBJ1-2; V gene: TRBV10-3; CDR3 protein: CAISESDRGLYGYTF; CDR3 DNA: TGTGCCATCAGTGAGTCAGACAGGGGGCTTTATGGCTACACCTTC
CDR3 length: 13; clone size: .; D gene: .; J gene: TRBJ1-1; V gene: TRBV5-1; CDR3 protein: CASSTAGATEAFF; CDR3 DNA: TGCGCCAGCAGCACTGCGGGGGCTACTGAAGCTTTCTTT
CDR3 length: 15; clone size: .; D gene: .; J gene: TRBJ1-2; V gene: TRBV7-3; CDR3 protein: CASSLGAGAGYGYTF; CDR3 DNA: TGTGCCAGCAGCCTGGGGGCAGGGGCTGGCTATGGCTACACCTTC
CDR3 length: 13; clone size: .; D gene: .; J gene: TRBJ2-2; V gene: TRBV29-1; CDR3 protein: CSVSRGGIGELFF; CDR3 DNA: TGCAGCGTTTCGAGAGGGGGAATCGGGGAGCTGTTTTTT
CDR3 length: 17; clone size: .; D gene: .; J gene: TRBJ2-5; V gene: TRBV5-1; CDR3 protein: CASSSGRGITMGETQYF; CDR3 DNA: TGCGCCAGCAGCTCTGGACGGGGGATCACAATGGGAGAGACCCAGTACTTC
CDR3 length: 14; clone size: .; D gene: .; J gene: TRBJ2-2; V gene: TRBV6-5; CDR3 protein: CASRPRALAGELFF; CDR3 DNA: TGTGCCAGCAGACCCAGGGCTCTTGCCGGGGAGCTGTTTTTT
CDR3 length: 15; clone size: .; D gene: TRBD1; J gene: TRBJ1-3; V gene: TRBV13; CDR3 protein: CASSPGQGAGNTIYF; CDR3 DNA: TGTGCCAGCAGCCCCGGACAGGGGGCTGGAAACACCATATATTTT
CDR3 length: 14; clone size: .; D gene: .; J gene: TRBJ1-4; V gene: TRBV25-1; CDR3 protein: CASSVSREEEKLFF; CDR3 DNA: TGTGCCAGCAGTGTTTCGAGGGAGGAGGAAAAACTGTTTTTT
CDR3 length: 15; clone size: once; D gene: TRBD1; J gene: TRBJ1-2; V gene: TRBV6-5; CDR3 protein: CASSYSLSTGNGYTF; CDR3 DNA: TGTGCCAGCAGTTACAGCCTCTCGACAGGGAATGGCTACACCTTC
CDR3 length: 13; clone size: .; D gene: .; J gene: TRBJ1-2; V gene: TRBV7-9; CDR3 protein: CASSLLWQNGYTF; CDR3 DNA: TGTGCCAGCAGTTTACTCTGGCAGAATGGCTACACCTTC
CDR3 length: 17; clone size: .; D gene: TRBD2; J gene: TRBJ2-2; V gene: TRBV5-1; CDR3 protein: CASSPMGGGYNTGELFF; CDR3 DNA: TGCGCCAGCAGCCCCATGGGGGGGGGATACAACACCGGGGAGCTGTTTTTT
CDR3 length: 16; clone size: .; D gene: TRBD1; J gene: TRBJ1-5; V gene: TRBV6-4; CDR3 protein: CASSDLGTGVTQPQHF; CDR3 DNA: TGTGCCAGCAGTGACCTCGGGACAGGGGTTACTCAGCCCCAGCATTTT